These 3 T cell receptor beta chains share one sample of origin, sequenced in a study of identical twins. TCRdb reprocessed the 5' RACE reads with MiXCR, giving one entry per CDR3 protein. This sample has 450,000 to 500,000 distinct CDR3 sequences, with around an eighth found just once. In addition, the sample was reused for a study of yellow fever vaccine responses in identical twins.

The sample consisted of CD4+ T cells sorted from blood. These receptors were collected from a woman between 18 and 29 years old in good health.

This chain uses TRBV20-1 with TRBJ2-1; TRBD1 might be the D (7 bases). Trimming took off 5 bases at V and 7 bases at J, with 12 bases between the two ends. The CDR3 covers 12 residues. Germline-derived CDR1 and CDR2 are DFQATT and SNEGSKA (reference sequence). The CDR3 sequence: CSAGGTANEQFF. CDR3 coding DNA: TGCAGTGCTGGGGGGACAGCAAATGAGCAGTTCTTC.

This clonotype was observed a few times. V and J are TRBV5-1 and TRBJ2-2; possibly TRBD1 for D (7 bases). The CDR3 extends over 15 amino acids. V lost 4 bases to trimming and J lost 5 bases, with 15 bases between them. The germline CDR1 and CDR2 sequences are SGHRS and YFSETQ. The DNA for the CDR3 is TGCGCCAGCAGCCGACAGGGACTGAGGACCGGGGAGCTGTTTTTT. Translated, it gives CASSRQGLRTGELFF.

The chain links TRBV2 to TRBJ2-3; D uncertain. This CDR3 is 12 amino acids long. From germline, CDR1 is SNHLY and CDR2 FYNNEI. Trimming took off 6 bases at V and 8 bases at J, with 12 bases between the two ends. The DNA for the CDR3 is TGTGCCAGCAGGGAACCCCCCGGTACGCAGTATTTT. Translated: CASREPPGTQYF.